This is a list of T cell receptor beta chains from one sample in a study of PD-1 blockade in classical Hodgkin lymphoma. Using immunoSEQ multiplex PCR, the repertoire was profiled, and TCRdb retains in-frame clones only, with some absent. The repertoire holds about 11,000 clones, with around 76% as singletons. The sequencing used peripheral blood mononuclear cells (PBMCs), collected at baseline. Receptors originate from a human donor with classical Hodgkin lymphoma. The CDR3 runs from the conserved cysteine through the conserved F or W. Each record gives: clone size, D gene, J gene, V gene, CDR3 protein, CDR3 DNA. The D gene is left open where the match is weak. Size is stated for part of the rows, as once, few or many counts, or as a class when the clone is expanded.

size: .; D: .; J: TRBJ2-1; V: TRBV7-9; CDR3: CASSPFPRYEQFF; DNA: TGTGCCAGCAGCCCCTTTCCCCGTTATGAGCAGTTCTTC
size: .; D: .; J: TRBJ2-5; V: TRBV10-3; CDR3: CAISESEGEETQYF; DNA: TGTGCCATCAGTGAGTCGGAGGGAGAAGAGACCCAGTACTTC
size: .; D: .; J: TRBJ1-3; V: TRBV29-1; CDR3: CSVGPDSGNTIYF; DNA: TGCAGCGTTGGACCGGACTCTGGAAACACCATATATTTT
size: once; D: .; J: TRBJ2-2; V: TRBV19; CDR3: CASLARQANTGELFF; DNA: TGTGCCAGTTTGGCCAGACAAGCGAACACCGGGGAGCTGTTTTTT
size: .; D: .; J: TRBJ2-7; V: TRBV14; CDR3: CASSQGPSSEQYF; DNA: TGTGCCAGCAGCCAAGGACCCAGTTCCGAGCAGTACTTC
size: .; D: TRBD2; J: TRBJ2-7; V: TRBV10-3; CDR3: CAISGTSGTHAYEQYF; DNA: TGTGCCATCAGTGGGACTAGCGGCACTCATGCCTACGAGCAGTACTTC
size: .; D: TRBD1; J: TRBJ1-2; V: TRBV2; CDR3: CASSPGTGPGGYGYTF; DNA: TGTGCCAGCAGCCCCGGGACAGGGCCCGGTGGCTATGGCTACACCTTC
size: few; D: TRBD1; J: TRBJ1-2; V: TRBV6-6; CDR3: CASSAQTGTHYGYTF; DNA: TGTGCCAGCAGTGCCCAGACAGGGACACACTATGGCTACACCTTC
size: few; D: TRBD1; J: TRBJ1-2; V: TRBV2; CDR3: CASLFLAGGFGTF; DNA: TGTGCCAGTCTATTCCTGGCAGGGGGCTTTGGCACCTTC
size: .; D: TRBD1; J: TRBJ1-3; V: TRBV4-2; CDR3: CASSPLDRGLGNTIYF; DNA: TGTGCCAGCAGCCCGTTGGACAGGGGGCTTGGAAACACCATATATTTT
size: .; D: .; J: TRBJ2-2; V: TRBV6-6; CDR3: CASSYPSGVLGGELFF; DNA: TGTGCCAGCAGTTACCCCAGCGGCGTCTTGGGCGGGGAGCTGTTTTTT
size: .; D: .; J: TRBJ2-3; V: TRBV18; CDR3: CASSPTRRQPSTDTQYF; DNA: TGTGCCAGCTCACCAACCCGGCGGCAACCTAGCACAGATACGCAGTATTTT
size: .; D: .; J: TRBJ1-5; V: TRBV6-4; CDR3: CASSEVGGTQPQHF; DNA: TGTGCCAGCAGTGAGGTCGGGGGCACTCAGCCCCAGCATTTT
size: .; D: TRBD2; J: TRBJ2-7; V: TRBV27; CDR3: CASSFGTSGSYEQYF; DNA: TGTGCCAGCAGTTTCGGGACTAGCGGGAGTTACGAGCAGTACTTC
size: .; D: TRBD2; J: TRBJ2-7; V: TRBV19; CDR3: CASSIAGTSGSTYEQYF; DNA: TGTGCCAGTAGTATAGCCGGGACTAGCGGGAGCACCTACGAGCAGTACTTC
size: .; D: .; J: TRBJ2-7; V: TRBV7-9; CDR3: CASSLVGFEQYF; DNA: TGTGCCAGCAGCTTAGTAGGGTTCGAGCAGTACTTC
size: .; D: .; J: TRBJ2-6; V: TRBV18; CDR3: CASSPSQGPGANVLTF; DNA: TGTGCCAGCTCACCTTCACAGGGCCCTGGGGCCAACGTCCTGACTTTC
size: .; D: .; J: TRBJ2-1; V: TRBV20-1; CDR3: CSASPHGEQFF; DNA: TGCAGTGCTAGTCCACATGGGGAGCAGTTCTTC
size: .; D: .; J: TRBJ2-7; V: TRBV15; CDR3: CATSRGAGTYEQYF; DNA: TGTGCCACCAGCAGAGGGGCGGGGACTTACGAGCAGTACTTC
size: .; D: TRBD1; J: TRBJ1-5; V: TRBV15; CDR3: CATSSGQGSQPQHF; DNA: TGTGCCACCAGCAGCGGACAGGGGTCTCAGCCCCAGCATTTT
size: once; D: .; J: TRBJ2-7; V: TRBV21-1; CDR3: CASPSRQGHSSYEQYF; DNA: TGTGCCAGCCCATCTCGACAGGGCCATTCCTCCTACGAGCAGTACTTC
size: .; D: .; J: TRBJ1-6; V: TRBV5-1; CDR3: CASREKSSYNSPLHF; DNA: TGCGCCAGCAGGGAAAAAAGCTCCTATAATTCACCCCTCCACTTT
size: .; D: .; J: TRBJ1-2; V: TRBV28; CDR3: CASSSDYGYTF; DNA: TGTGCCAGCAGTTCCGATTATGGCTACACCTTC
size: hyperexpanded; D: .; J: TRBJ1-1; V: TRBV7-9; CDR3: CASSSSWGNTEAFF; DNA: TGTGCCAGCAGCTCAAGTTGGGGAAACACTGAAGCTTTCTTT
size: .; D: TRBD1; J: TRBJ2-7; V: TRBV29-1; CDR3: CSAGQVPYEQYF; DNA: TGCAGCGCGGGACAGGTCCCCTACGAGCAGTACTTC
size: few; D: TRBD1; J: TRBJ2-3; V: TRBV5-6; CDR3: CASSETGGEDTQYF; DNA: TGTGCCAGCAGCGAAACAGGGGGCGAGGATACGCAGTATTTT
size: .; D: .; J: TRBJ1-4; V: TRBV5-1; CDR3: CASSLGSGNEKLFF; DNA: TGCGCCAGCAGCTTGGGATCCGGAAATGAAAAACTGTTTTTT
size: .; D: .; J: TRBJ2-1; V: TRBV13; CDR3: CASSLEGRDFYNEQFF; DNA: TGTGCCAGCAGCTTAGAGGGGCGGGACTTCTACAATGAGCAGTTCTTC